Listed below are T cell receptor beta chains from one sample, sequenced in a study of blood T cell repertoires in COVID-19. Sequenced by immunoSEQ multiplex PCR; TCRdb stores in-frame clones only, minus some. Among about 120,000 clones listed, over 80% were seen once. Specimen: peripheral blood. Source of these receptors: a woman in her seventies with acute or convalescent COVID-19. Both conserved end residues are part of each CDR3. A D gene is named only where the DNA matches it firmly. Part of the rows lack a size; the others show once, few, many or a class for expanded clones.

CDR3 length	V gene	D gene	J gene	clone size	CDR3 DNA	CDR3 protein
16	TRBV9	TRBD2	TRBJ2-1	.	TGTGCCAGCAGCGTAGGTTCCGGGACTAGCGTCAATGAGCAGTTCTTC	CASSVGSGTSVNEQFF
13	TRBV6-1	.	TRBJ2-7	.	TGTGCCAGCAGTGAGGGCCAGTTCTACGAGCAGTACTTC	CASSEGQFYEQYF
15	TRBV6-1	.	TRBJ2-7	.	TGTGCCAGCAGTGAAGAGACAGGCAGGTACGACGAGCAGTACTTC	CASSEETGRYDEQYF
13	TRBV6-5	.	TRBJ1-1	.	TGTGCCAGTGGGCAGGGCCTGAACACTGAAGCTTTCTTT	CASGQGLNTEAFF
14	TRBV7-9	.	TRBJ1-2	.	TGTGCCAGCAGCTTAGAACAGTCGATCTATGGCTACACCTTC	CASSLEQSIYGYTF
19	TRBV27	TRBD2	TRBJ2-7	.	TGTGCCAGCAGTTCTCGGGGACTAGCGGGGGTGCGTTATCTGTTCGAGCAGTACTTC	CASSSRGLAGVRYLFEQYF
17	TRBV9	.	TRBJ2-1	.	TGTGCCAGCAGCGTATGGCCCCGGGAGATTGACAGCAATGAGCAGTTCTTC	CASSVWPREIDSNEQFF
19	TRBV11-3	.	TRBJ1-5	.	TGTGCCAGCAGCTTAGAGGTAGCGGGGCGCCTGAATAGCAATCAGCCCCAGCATTTT	CASSLEVAGRLNSNQPQHF
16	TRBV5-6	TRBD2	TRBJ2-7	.	TGTGCCAGCAGCTTCTTTAATAGCGGGAAAACATACGAGCAGTACTTC	CASSFFNSGKTYEQYF
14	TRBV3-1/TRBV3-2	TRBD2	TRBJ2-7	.	TGTGCCAGCAGCCTTCCTAGCGGGAGTCCCGAGCAGTACTTC	CASSLPSGSPEQYF
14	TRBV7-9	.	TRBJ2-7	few	TGTGCCAGCAGCTTAGCGGGAGGCCCCTACGAGCAGTACTTC	CASSLAGGPYEQYF
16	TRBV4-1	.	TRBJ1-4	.	TGCGCCAGCAGCCAAGTTCGGACAGCGCTATCGGAGAAACTGTTTTTT	CASSQVRTALSEKLFF
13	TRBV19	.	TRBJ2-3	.	TGTGCCAGTAAACAGGGTATTGCAGATACGCAGTATTTT	CASKQGIADTQYF
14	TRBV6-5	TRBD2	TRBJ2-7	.	TGTGCCAGCAGTTACTCGAGCGGGGGATTAGAGCAGTACTTC	CASSYSSGGLEQYF